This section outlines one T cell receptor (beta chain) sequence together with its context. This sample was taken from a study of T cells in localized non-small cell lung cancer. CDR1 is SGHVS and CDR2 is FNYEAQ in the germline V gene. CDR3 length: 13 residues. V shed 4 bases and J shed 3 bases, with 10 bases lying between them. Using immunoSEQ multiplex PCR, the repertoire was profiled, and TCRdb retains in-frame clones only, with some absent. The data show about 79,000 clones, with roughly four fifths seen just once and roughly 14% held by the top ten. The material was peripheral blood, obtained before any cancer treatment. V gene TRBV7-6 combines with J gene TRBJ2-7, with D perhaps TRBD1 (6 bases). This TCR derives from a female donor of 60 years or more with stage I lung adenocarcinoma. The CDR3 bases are TGTGCCAGCAGCTCGGACAGATTCTACGAGCAGTACTTC. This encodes CASSSDRFYEQYF.